These 32 T cell receptor beta chains originate from one sample sequenced in a study of blood T cell repertoires in COVID-19. TCRdb keeps only in-frame clones here, not all; method: immunoSEQ multiplex PCR. The top ten clones hold about 10% of a sample with 200,000 or so clones, roughly 84% of them seen once. Input material: peripheral blood. All receptors derive from a woman older than 75 with COVID-19, enrolled during active disease.

This clone was observed once. The V and J genes are TRBV10-3 and TRBJ1-2, with D unclear. The V end was cut by 4 bases, the J end by 8 bases, with 17 bases between. The CDR3 is made up of 14 amino acids. Germline loops: CDR1 ENHRY, CDR2 SYGVKD. The DNA of the CDR3 is TGTGCCATCAGTGTCGAAGGCCCCGCGGGAGGCTACACCTTC. This translates into CAISVEGPAGGYTF.

Regarding this clone: Compared with germline, one end of the junction differs, possibly owing to a read error. This chain uses TRBV3-1 (or the pseudogene TRBV3-2) with TRBJ2-3; 9 bases are a match to TRBD1. Germline assignment: CDR1 LGHDT and CDR2 YNNKEL (reference sequence). This CDR3 contains 15 residues. This CDR3 reads CASSPRDRETDTQYF. For the CDR3, the DNA is TGCGCCAGCAGCCCCCGGGACAGGGAGACAGATACGCAGTATTTT.

V usage is TRBV4-3 and J usage is TRBJ1-4; D is unclear. V was trimmed by 1 base and J by 7 bases, leaving 10 bases between them. CDR1 and CDR2 from the germline V gene are LGHNA and YSLEER. The CDR3 runs 14 residues. For the CDR3, the DNA is TGCGCCAGCAGCCAAGGTATCGCGGGTGAAAAACTGTTTTTT. Protein sequence: CASSQGIAGEKLFF.

The chain has TRBV4-1 and TRBJ2-1; 14 nucleotides match TRBD2. This CDR3 has 21 amino acids. V lost 1 base and J lost 3; bases outside the gene matches: 14. CDR1 is MGHRA, CDR2 YSYEKL, per germline. CDR3 coding DNA: TGCGCCAGCAGCCAAGGTTTCCTGCGACTAGCGGGGGGGAAATACTACAATGAGCAGTTCTTC. Encoded protein: CASSQGFLRLAGGKYYNEQFF.

V and J are TRBV5-1 and TRBJ2-1, with TRBD1 matching over 7 bases. Germline V gene data show CDR1 as SGHRS and CDR2 as YFSETQ. Unmatched junction bases numbered 2, after V lost 0 bases and J lost 5 bases. CDR3 size: 14 residues. The CDR3 DNA is TGCGCCAGCAGCTTGGATGGACAGGACAATGAGCAGTTCTTC. This sequence encodes CASSLDGQDNEQFF.

The chain uses TRBV7-3 and TRBJ2-6; 7 nucleotides line up with TRBD1. This CDR3 comprises 14 residues. The germline gives CDR1 SGHTA, CDR2 FQGTGA. The V segment lost 5 bases and the J segment 6 bases; nucleotides outside the gene matches: 4. The CDR3 loop reads CASSEGAAANVLTF. The CDR3 DNA reads as TGTGCCAGCAGCGAGGGGGCAGCGGCCAACGTCCTGACTTTC. Full variable domain (outside the CDR3, taken from reference TRBV7-3 and TRBJ2-6): GAGVSQTPSNKVTEKGKYVELRCDPISGHTALYWYRQSLGQGPEFLIYFQGTGAADDSGLPNDRFFAVRPEGSVSTLKIQRTERGDSAVYLCASSEGAAANVLTFGAGSRLTVL.

V usage is TRBV2 and J usage is TRBJ1-2, with D possibly being TRBD1 (5 bases). Germline loops: CDR1 SNHLY, CDR2 FYNNEI. This CDR3 is built from 12 residues. V was clipped by 4 bases and J by 2 bases, with 5 bases between them. CDR3 sequence (DNA): TGTGCCAGCAGTGGACAGAACTATGGCTACACCTTC. It encodes CASSGQNYGYTF. Together with reference TRBV2 and TRBJ1-2, the CDR3 gives the full variable domain: EPEVTQTPSHQVTQMGQEVILRCVPISNHLYFYWYRQILGQKVEFLVSFYNNEISEKSEIFDDQFSVERPDGSNFTLKIRSTKLEDSAMYFCASSGQNYGYTFGSGTRLTVV.

The chain employs TRBV19 and TRBJ1-1; tentatively, D is TRBD1 (5 bases). V was cut by 3 bases and J by 1 base, with 9 bases left in between. This CDR3 is 14 amino acids long. CDR1 and CDR2 (germline): LNHDA, SQIVND (reference sequence). The CDR3 DNA is TGTGCCAGTAGTATCCAGGGCCAGAACACTGAAGCTTTCTTT. Its translation is CASSIQGQNTEAFF.

The chain joins TRBV18 to TRBJ2-7; 7 nucleotides align to TRBD1. The germline V gene encodes CDR1 KGHSH and CDR2 LQKENI. The CDR3 has 14 residues. V lost 3 bases and J lost 4; bases outside the gene matches: 6. CDR3 DNA: TGTGCCAGCTCACCTGGTAGGGGGCTGTACGAGCAGTACTTC. It codes for CASSPGRGLYEQYF. The full variable domain, with the rest looked up from reference TRBV18 and TRBJ2-7, is NAGVMQNPRHLVRRRGQEARLRCSPMKGHSHVYWYRQLPEEGLKFMVYLQKENIIDESGMPKERFSAEFPKEGPSILRIQQVVRGDSAAYFCASSPGRGLYEQYFGPGTRLTVT.

The V gene is TRBV2, the J gene TRBJ1-2, with D possibly being TRBD1 (6 bases). Germline V lookup: CDR1 SNHLY, CDR2 FYNNEI. Trimming took off 10 bases at V and 2 bases at J, with 20 bases between the two ends. This CDR3 spans 15 amino acids. The CDR3 reads CATKGESILNYGYTF. The CDR3 DNA is TGTGCCACCAAGGGGGAGAGTATTTTAAACTATGGCTACACCTTC.

This clone was seen a handful of times. The chain combines TRBV18 with TRBJ1-1; a weak D match, TRBD1 (5 bases). Germline CDR1 reads KGHSH; CDR2 reads LQKENI. Trimming took off 5 bases at V and 5 bases at J, with 9 bases between the two ends. The CDR3 spans 12 residues. The CDR3 loop reads CASSAKGTEAFF. The CDR3, as DNA: TGTGCCAGCTCAGCAAAGGGGACTGAAGCTTTCTTT. Looking up the rest from reference TRBV18 and TRBJ1-1 gives the full variable domain: NAGVMQNPRHLVRRRGQEARLRCSPMKGHSHVYWYRQLPEEGLKFMVYLQKENIIDESGMPKERFSAEFPKEGPSILRIQQVVRGDSAAYFCASSAKGTEAFFGQGTRLTVV.

The chain combines TRBV9 with TRBJ2-1, with unresolved D. The CDR3 is 13 amino acids. Per the germline V gene, CDR1 is SGDLS and CDR2 is YYNGEE. The V gene lost 4 bases and the J gene lost 3 bases, with 8 bases spanning the gap. CDR3: CASSPEDYNEQFF. The CDR3 region has the DNA TGTGCCAGCAGCCCTGAGGACTACAATGAGCAGTTCTTC.

The V and J genes are TRBV5-6 and TRBJ1-2, with a possible D match to TRBD1 (5 bases). V gave up 4 bases and J gave up 7 bases, with 11 bases separating them. CDR1 SGHDT and CDR2 YYEEEE come from the germline V gene. The CDR3 contains 12 residues. CDR3 in DNA: TGTGCCAGCAGCCGTTCTGGGGCTGGCTACACCTTC. Protein: CASSRSGAGYTF.

This clone has a single count. The CDR3 loop is CAISERGATRGGGGELFF. The CDR3 nucleotides read TGTGCCATCAGTGAGCGGGGGGCCACCAGAGGAGGAGGCGGGGAGCTGTTTTTT. This chain connects TRBV10-3 to TRBJ2-2; TRBD2 is a possible D gene (7 bases). The V gene's germline CDR1 is ENHRY and CDR2 SYGVKD. This CDR3 contains 18 residues. V was trimmed by 2 bases and J by 7 bases, leaving 23 bases between them.

This chain uses TRBV7-2 with TRBJ2-3, with D perhaps TRBD2 (5 bases). The CDR3 contains 14 residues. Trimming stripped 4 bases from V and 2 bases from J, with 10 bases between. CDR1 is SGHTA, CDR2 FQGNSA, per germline. CDR3: CASSSGLSTDTQYF. The CDR3 coding sequence is TGTGCCAGCAGCTCCGGACTCTCCACAGATACGCAGTATTTT.

J is TRBJ1-1 and V is TRBV27, with TRBD1 identical over 7 bases. Trimming took 7 bases from V and 3 from J; bases not matched to a gene: 14. CDR1 and CDR2 from the germline V gene are MNHEY and SMNVEV (reference sequence). CDR3 size: 16 residues. CDR3 sequence reads: CASIPYFDRDDTEAFF. CDR3 nucleotide sequence: TGTGCCAGCATCCCGTACTTCGACAGGGACGACACTGAAGCTTTCTTT.

The CDR3 nucleotides read TGTGCCAGCAGTTCCCAGGGTATCTTTGGCTACACCTTC. Amino acids: CASSSQGIFGYTF. V is TRBV2 and J is TRBJ1-2; maybe TRBD1 (5 bases). The V and J ends lost 5 bases and 7 bases respectively, with 14 bases between them. The CDR3 is 13 amino acids. Germline V CDR1 and CDR2: SNHLY, FYNNEI.

J is TRBJ2-7 and V is TRBV2, with 10 bases lining up with TRBD1. This CDR3 region has 12 residues. Trimming took 6 bases from V and 6 from J; bases not matched to a gene: 2. The germline V gene has CDR1 SNHLY and CDR2 FYNNEI. The CDR3 here is CASRGQGREQYF. CDR3 nucleotide sequence: TGTGCCAGCAGGGGACAGGGGCGCGAGCAGTACTTC.

The chain carries TRBV6-5 and TRBJ1-2; 12 positions match TRBD1. Germline loops: CDR1 MNHEY, CDR2 SVGAGI. The CDR3 is 16 amino acids. With 2 bases clipped from V and 6 bases from J, the junction kept 7 bases outside the gene matches. CDR3: CASSYRGGQGANGYTF. The CDR3 region has the DNA TGTGCCAGCAGTTACAGGGGGGGACAGGGGGCTAATGGCTACACCTTC.

The V gene is TRBV5-1, the J gene TRBJ2-7; TRBD1 agrees at 7 bases. The CDR3 is made up of 12 amino acids. J was trimmed by 11 bases and V by 4 bases; bases with no gene match: 9. CDR1 SGHRS and CDR2 YFSETQ come from the germline V gene. DNA of the CDR3: TGCGCCAGCAGCCCAGGATCCGGGACAGAGTACTTC. This gives the protein CASSPGSGTEYF.

This sequence joins TRBV5-1 and TRBJ2-1; D remains unclear. Germline CDR1 is SGHRS and CDR2 is YFSETQ. V was clipped by 1 base and J by 7 bases, with 6 bases between them. The CDR3 has 12 residues. The CDR3, as DNA: TGCGCCAGCAGCTTGCAAGAGAATGAGCAGTTCTTC. It encodes CASSLQENEQFF.

The chain links TRBV11-2 to TRBJ1-1; no clear D. Trimming removed 5 bases at V and 1 base at J, with 8 bases between. The CDR3 contains 13 residues. Germline V CDR1 and CDR2: SGHAT, FQNNGV. CDR3 nucleotide sequence: TGTGCCAGCAGCCAGGACTGGAACACTGAAGCTTTCTTT. This encodes CASSQDWNTEAFF.

This chain links TRBV3-1 (or the pseudogene TRBV3-2) with TRBJ1-6; tentative D call: TRBD1 (5 bases). This CDR3 region has 14 residues. V gave up 4 bases and J gave up 7 bases, with 11 bases separating them. Germline CDR1 reads LGHDT; CDR2 reads YNNKEL (reference sequence). In nucleotides, the CDR3 is TGTGCCAGCAGCCCTCGGGGGGGGAATTCACCCCTCCACTTT. It translates to CASSPRGGNSPLHF.

The rearrangement links TRBV27 to TRBJ1-1; D unresolved. This CDR3 region has 18 residues. Germline CDR1 reads MNHEY; CDR2 reads SMNVEV (reference sequence). Trimming stripped 4 bases from V and 7 bases from J, with 28 bases between. In DNA, the CDR3 is TGTGCCAGCAGTTCCTTTACCACAATGGGAGCCCATTTCCATGAAGCTTTCTTT. Translation: CASSSFTTMGAHFHEAFF.

This chain connects TRBV9 to TRBJ2-7; D is ambiguous. This CDR3 has 15 amino acids. V lost 1 base, J lost 1 base, and 12 bases lay in between. The germline V gene encodes CDR1 SGDLS and CDR2 YYNGEE. In DNA form, the CDR3 reads TGTGCCAGCAGCGTAAAAGATCTACCTTCCTACGAGCAGTACTTC. Translating it yields CASSVKDLPSYEQYF.

CDR3: CASGRVTNEQYF. The CDR3, as DNA: TGTGCCAGCGGGCGGGTAACTAACGAGCAGTACTTC. V and J are TRBV27 and TRBJ2-7; a weak D match, TRBD2 (5 bases). Germline lookup yields CDR1 MNHEY and CDR2 SMNVEV (reference sequence). The CDR3 runs 12 residues. Trimming took 8 bases from V and 5 from J, leaving 13 bases between them.

V and J are TRBV28 and TRBJ1-1, with 8 bases matching TRBD1. From germline, CDR1 is MDHEN and CDR2 SYDVKM. The CDR3 contains 15 residues. Trimming cost V 5 bases and J 7 bases; bases outside gene matches: 12. The chain's CDR3 is CASSTAPTGALEAFF. CDR3 bases: TGTGCCAGCAGTACCGCCCCGACAGGGGCCCTTGAAGCTTTCTTT. Full variable domain (rest looked up from reference TRBV28 and TRBJ1-1): DVKVTQSSRYLVKRTGEKVFLECVQDMDHENMFWYRQDPGLGLRLIYFSYDVKMKEKGDIPEGYSVSREKKERFSLILESASTNQTSMYLCASSTAPTGALEAFFGQGTRLTVV.

The chain has TRBV9 and TRBJ2-3; weak D call: TRBD2 (6 bases). V lost 0 bases to trimming and J lost 0 bases, with 11 bases between them. The CDR3 loop spans 16 amino acids. CDR1 is SGDLS, CDR2 YYNGEE, per germline. CDR3: CASSVAGGGSTDTQYF. In nucleotides, the CDR3 is TGTGCCAGCAGCGTAGCAGGAGGAGGGAGCACAGATACGCAGTATTTT.

The chain is built from TRBV12-3 or TRBV12-4 and TRBJ2-7, with 7 bases fitting TRBD1. V was pared by 4 bases and J by 7 bases, with 7 bases of the junction left unmatched. The CDR3 sequence is 13 residues long. CDR3 DNA: TGTGCCAGCAGTTGGGACAGATCCTTGGAGCAGTACGTC. It specifies CASSWDRSLEQYV.

The V call is TRBV5-1, the J call TRBJ1-6; maybe TRBD1 (5 bases). This CDR3 contains 16 residues. Trimming cost V 5 bases and J 6 bases, with 18 bases left between them. CDR1 is SGHRS and CDR2 is YFSETQ in the germline V gene. CDR3 nucleotide sequence: TGCGCCAGCAGACCACCCCCGGGGGAGGGTAATTCACCCCTCCACTTT. Protein: CASRPPPGEGNSPLHF.

This sequence joins TRBV28 and TRBJ1-2; D possibly corresponds to TRBD1 (6 bases). CDR1 and CDR2 (germline): MDHEN, SYDVKM. V gave up 6 bases and J gave up 7 bases, with 15 bases separating them. This CDR3 has 13 amino acids. CDR3 DNA: TGTGCCAGCAGGGGTTCAGGGGTAGGTGGCTACACCTTC. Translated: CASRGSGVGGYTF.

The chain combines TRBV6-6 with TRBJ1-2; D is undetermined. The CDR3 sequence is 13 residues long. CDR1 and CDR2 from the germline V gene are MNHNY and SVGAGI (reference sequence). The CDR3 sequence: CAPQVKGVGGYTF. The CDR3 coding sequence is TGTGCACCCCAGGTAAAGGGAGTCGGAGGCTACACCTTC.